What follows are 13 T cell receptor beta chains derived from one specimen sequenced in a study of vaccination effects on CD4 cells after COVID-19. Sequencing used immunoSEQ multiplex PCR; TCRdb keeps in-frame clones, though not all of them. Among 20,000 to 30,000 clones listed, approximately 78% were seen once. These receptors are not linked to any known antigen. Before sequencing took place, the ViraFEST assay used viral peptide pools to expand antigen-specific CD4+ T cells. Scientists isolated CD4+ T cells after an approximately 10-day culture period ended. The person had a PCR-confirmed SARS-CoV-2 infection during March to December 2020. The sequences come from CD4+ T cells from PBMCs cultured with HCoV-NL63 spike peptides, collected before COVID-19 vaccination. The receptors were gathered from a human donor who had a prior SARS-CoV-2 infection.

This chain connects TRBV18 to TRBJ2-2; D is uncertain. The CDR3 is 15 residues long. CDR1 and CDR2 from the germline V gene are KGHSH and LQKENI. V lost 3 bases, J lost 5 bases, and 13 bases lay in between. In DNA, the CDR3 is TGTGCCAGCTCACCGATGGGTCCCCAGACCGGGGAGCTGTTTTTT. Its protein is CASSPMGPQTGELFF.

This clone occurred once. The chain recombines TRBV5-1 with TRBJ1-2; D unresolved. From germline, CDR1 is SGHRS and CDR2 YFSETQ. The CDR3 extends over 15 amino acids. Trimming removed 0 bases from V and 4 bases from J, with 13 bases in between. The CDR3: CASSLDLVTSYGYTF. In DNA, the CDR3 is TGCGCCAGCAGCTTGGATCTGGTAACCTCCTATGGCTACACCTTC.

This chain connects TRBV10-1 to TRBJ2-5, with 8 bases aligning to TRBD2. The germline CDR1 and CDR2 sequences are WNHNN and SYGVQD (reference sequence). V shed 6 bases, J shed 3 bases, and the junction held 18 bases outside the gene matches. CDR3 length: 18 amino acids. The CDR3 sequence: CASRKGPQSWREEETQYF. The CDR3 DNA follows: TGCGCCAGCAGAAAGGGGCCCCAGAGCTGGCGGGAGGAAGAGACCCAGTACTTC.

This chain links TRBV5-4 with TRBJ2-7, with 7 bases matching TRBD1. In germline, CDR1 is SGHNT, CDR2 YYREEE (reference sequence). The CDR3 consists of 15 residues. The V segment lost 4 bases and the J segment 4 bases; nucleotides outside the gene matches: 11. The CDR3 DNA reads TGTGCCAGCAGCCCAAGACAGGGTCGGAGGTACGAGCAGTACTTC. This gives the protein CASSPRQGRRYEQYF.

The V and J genes are TRBV5-1 and TRBJ1-1; no clear D gene. Trimming shortened V by 1 base and J by 0 bases, and 7 bases separated the two germline ends. CDR3 size: 14 residues. Looked up from germline, CDR1 is SGHRS and CDR2 is YFSETQ. The DNA of the CDR3 is TGCGCCAGCAGCTTGTCCCAGATGAACACTGAAGCTTTCTTT. Translating it yields CASSLSQMNTEAFF.

This clone is a singleton in its sample. The CDR3 loop is CASSPRAATDTQYF. The CDR3 bases are TGTGCCAGCAGCCCTCGGGCGGCCACAGATACGCAGTATTTT. The genes are TRBV11-3 and TRBJ2-3; D is undetermined. CDR3 size: 14 residues. Germline lookup yields CDR1 SGHNT and CDR2 YENEEA. V was shortened by 5 bases and J by 2 bases, with 11 bases between the two germline ends.

This clone has just a few counts. This chain uses TRBV11-3 with TRBJ2-5; D possibly corresponds to TRBD1 (6 bases). The V end was cut by 0 bases, the J end by 5 bases, with 16 bases between. The germline V gene encodes CDR1 SGHNT and CDR2 YENEEA. The CDR3 length is 16 residues. The CDR3 loop reads CASSLDSIPGAETQYF. The CDR3 bases are TGTGCCAGCAGCTTAGATTCAATACCAGGGGCGGAGACCCAGTACTTC.

The rearrangement links TRBV5-1 to TRBJ2-2; D might be TRBD1 or TRBD2, each matching 5 bases. The CDR3 length is 15 residues. The germline V gene has CDR1 SGHRS and CDR2 YFSETQ. Trimming removed 3 bases from V and 6 bases from J, with 15 bases in between. CDR3 coding DNA: TGCGCCAGCAGCTCGGGGCACGGGGAAGCCGGGGAGCTGTTTTTT. Its protein product is CASSSGHGEAGELFF.

This clone was seen once. The CDR3 DNA reads as TGTGCCAGCAGCCCCCGGGGTAATACGCAGTATTTT. Its translation: CASSPRGNTQYF. This chain connects TRBV14 to TRBJ2-3, with D perhaps TRBD2 (5 bases). The CDR3 is made up of 12 amino acids. CDR1 is SGHDN and CDR2 is FVKESK in the germline V gene. Trimming removed 4 bases at V and 7 bases at J, with 9 bases between.

The rearrangement links TRBV3-1 (or the pseudogene TRBV3-2) to TRBJ2-5; no clear D gene. V was clipped by 1 base and J by 5 bases, with 8 bases between them. Germline CDR1 LGHDT, CDR2 YNNKEL (reference sequence). The CDR3 is 13 amino acids. The DNA of the CDR3 is TGTGCCAGCAGCCAAGTTCCGAGGGAGACCCAGTACTTC. It yields the protein CASSQVPRETQYF.

The chain is built from TRBV6-2 or TRBV6-3 and TRBJ2-7, with 7 bases fitting TRBD2. V trimming: 4 bases; J trimming: 0 bases; junction bases outside the gene matches: 6. The CDR3 length is 15 residues. Germline CDR1 MNHEY, CDR2 SVGEGT. The chain's CDR3 is CASSSGGLSSYEQYF. The CDR3 DNA follows: TGTGCCAGCAGTTCCGGGGGACTATCCTCCTACGAGCAGTACTTC.

V usage is TRBV6-6 and J usage is TRBJ2-1, with a tentative D call TRBD2 (6 bases). CDR3 length: 12 residues. Trimming left V 10 bases short and J 3 bases short, with 10 bases between. Per the germline V gene, CDR1 is MNHNY and CDR2 is SVGAGI (reference sequence). CDR3 nucleotides: TGTGCCATCCGGGGGATCTACAATGAGCAGTTCTTC. As protein: CAIRGIYNEQFF.

V and J are TRBV7-9 and TRBJ1-1; D ambiguous. The germline V gene encodes CDR1 SEHNR and CDR2 FQNEAQ (reference sequence). The V end lost 4 bases, the J end lost 5 bases, and 14 bases lay between the germline ends. This CDR3 is 14 amino acids long. The CDR3 is CASSSLGKKTEAFF. Written as DNA, the CDR3 is TGTGCCAGCAGCTCCTTGGGGAAGAAGACTGAAGCTTTCTTT.